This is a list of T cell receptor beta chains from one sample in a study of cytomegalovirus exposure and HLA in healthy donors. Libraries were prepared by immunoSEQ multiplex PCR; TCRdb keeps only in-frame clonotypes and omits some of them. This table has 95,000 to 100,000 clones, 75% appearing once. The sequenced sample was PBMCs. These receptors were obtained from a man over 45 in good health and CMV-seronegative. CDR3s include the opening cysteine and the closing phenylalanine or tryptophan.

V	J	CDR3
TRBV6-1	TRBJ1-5	CASSEDSGYNQPQHF
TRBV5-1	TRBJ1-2	CASSLEGRGDYGYTF
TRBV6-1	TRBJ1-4	CASSYRGGEKLFF
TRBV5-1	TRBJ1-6	CASSWGVQRDSPLHF
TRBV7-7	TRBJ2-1	CASSLGTFNEQFF
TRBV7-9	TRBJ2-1	CASSLDSLGSQFF
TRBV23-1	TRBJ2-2	CASSGQGRTGELFF
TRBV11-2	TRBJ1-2	CASSPDRNGYTF
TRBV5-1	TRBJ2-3	CASSLGTSVSTDTQYF
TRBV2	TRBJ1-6	CASTRDSGGDPLHF
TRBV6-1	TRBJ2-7	CASSELGPAAEQYF
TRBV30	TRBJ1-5	CAWTGMSNQPQHF
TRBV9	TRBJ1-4	CASSLTGATNEKLFF
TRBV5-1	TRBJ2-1	CASSTTSGGNNEQFF
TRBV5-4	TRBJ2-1	CASSLAGTGNEQFF
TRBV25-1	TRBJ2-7	CASSATGYEQYF
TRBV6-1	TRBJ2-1	CASSEAGGTSEIF
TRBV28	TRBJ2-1	CASSLASRYYNEQFF
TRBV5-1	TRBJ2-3	CASSLGGGGSTDTQYF
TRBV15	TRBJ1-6	CATSRGSDRGPNSPLHF
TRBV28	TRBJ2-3	CASRTTGTGGWTDTQYF
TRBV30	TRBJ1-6	CAWTAGWDSPLHF
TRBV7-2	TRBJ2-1	CASSLRGGNEQFF
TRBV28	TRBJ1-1	CASSLGTTGFSDTEAFF
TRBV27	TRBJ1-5	CASSLNAGSESQPQHF
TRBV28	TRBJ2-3	CAGGGLAGGPNTQYF
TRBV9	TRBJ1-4	CASSLHATGSEKLFF
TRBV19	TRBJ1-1	CASSIVTGNTEAFF
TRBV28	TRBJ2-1	CASSPAELVEQFF
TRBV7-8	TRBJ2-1	CASSLRRLAGNNEQFF
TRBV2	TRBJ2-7	CASSTQGGSYEQYF
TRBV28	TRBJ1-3	CASSPGQGESSGNTIYF
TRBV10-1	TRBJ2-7	CASSATRGPRGEQYF
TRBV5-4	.	CASSPRQGSYEQYF
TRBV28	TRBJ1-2	CASSSDILNSGYGYTF
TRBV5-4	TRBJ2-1	CASSGDRASYNEQFF
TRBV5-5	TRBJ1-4	CASSFGTGNEKLFF
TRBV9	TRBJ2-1	CASSVRTGGIYEQFF
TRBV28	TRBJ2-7	CASRWTGSSYEQYF
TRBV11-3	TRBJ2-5	CASSLGSSGETQYF
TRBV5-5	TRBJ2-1	CASALTGQGNYNEQFF
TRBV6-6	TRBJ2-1	CASSPGTSGIYNEQFF
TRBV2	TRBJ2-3	CASSKNSGTDTQYF
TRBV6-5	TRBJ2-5	CASSYSYGTQYF
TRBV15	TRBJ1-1	CATSPDRGNTEAFF
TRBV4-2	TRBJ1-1	CASSQGRDSYTEAFF
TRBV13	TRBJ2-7	CASSLDSGETYEQYF
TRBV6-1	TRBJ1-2	CASIDTGTGAAGGYTF
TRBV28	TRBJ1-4	CASRPTQGGATNEKLFF
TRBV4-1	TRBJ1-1	CASSQPQVREDEAFF
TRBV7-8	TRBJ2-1	CASSPQSGLATSYNEQFF
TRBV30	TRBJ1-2	CALGGGYGYTF
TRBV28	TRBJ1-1	CASSLVVQVNTEAFF
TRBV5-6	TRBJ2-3	CASSFTSGGATDTQYF
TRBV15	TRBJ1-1	CATSRGGKNTEAFF
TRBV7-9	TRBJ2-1	CASSQPSIGTGSYNEQFF
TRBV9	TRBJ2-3	CASSAQGGSGTDTQYF
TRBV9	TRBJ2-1	CASSFPLGGRDNEQFF
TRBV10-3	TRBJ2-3	CAISLLARDTDTQYF
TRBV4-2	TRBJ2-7	CASSREQGHEQYF